This T cell receptor (beta chain) was sequenced for a study of CD8 T cells in Susac syndrome. The authors sequenced TCR beta from blood CD8+ and CD4+ T cells. Through negative isolation, CD4+ and CD8+ T cells were obtained, while TEMRA cells were enriched using FACS. After extraction with the RNeasy kit, 0.5 to 1 ug of the RNA was reverse transcribed using random hexamers. TCRdb reprocessed the immunoSEQ multiplex PCR reads via MiXCR and lists one record per CDR3 protein. This table holds about 140,000 distinct CDR3 sequences, about 95% found once. The CDR3 length is 13 residues. The ends were cut back, 3 bases at V and 6 bases at J, with 12 bases in the middle.

The TCR was taken from a human donor with multiple sclerosis. The chain employs TRBV12-3 or TRBV12-4 and TRBJ2-7; the D is unclear. Sequences were obtained from CD4+ T cells from PBMCs. This chain's CDR3 is CASSLASIGEQYF. As DNA, the CDR3 is TGTGCCAGCAGTTTGGCGTCAATCGGCGAGCAGTACTTC.